These 11 T cell receptor beta chains share one sample of origin, sequenced in a study of cytomegalovirus exposure and HLA in healthy donors. Primers for the PCR totalled 60 Vbeta and 13 Jbeta. The table came from immunoSEQ multiplex PCR; TCRdb's copy has only in-frame clones and leaves some out. The sample carries 90,000 to 110,000 clones, approximately 73% recorded once. What was sequenced was PBMCs. The source is a man aged 40-55 years in good health and CMV-seronegative.

The chain uses TRBV13 and TRBJ2-3; weak D call: TRBD1 (6 bases). Germline V gene data show CDR1 as PRHDT and CDR2 as FYEKMQ (reference sequence). The CDR3 loop spans 16 amino acids. Trimming pared 4 bases from V and 0 bases from J, leaving 14 bases between. The CDR3 is CASSYAGTRSTDTQYF. Written as DNA, the CDR3 is TGTGCCAGCAGCTATGCCGGGACAAGGAGCACAGATACGCAGTATTTT. The complete variable domain, with remaining parts taken from reference TRBV13 and TRBJ2-3, reads AAGVIQSPRHLIKEKRETATLKCYPIPRHDTVYWYQQGPGQDPQFLISFYEKMQSDKGSIPDRFSAQQFSDYHSELNMSSLELGDSALYFCASSYAGTRSTDTQYFGPGTRLTVL.

This rearrangement joins TRBV11-2 to TRBJ2-7, with a possible D match to TRBD1 (6 bases). CDR3 size: 13 residues. Germline V gene lookup returns CDR1 SGHAT and CDR2 FQNNGV. Deletions cut 4 bases from V and 7 bases from J, with 14 bases between. Written as DNA, the CDR3 is TGTGCCAGCAGCTCAGGGGCCTTGGGGGAGCAGTACTTC. Translating gives CASSSGALGEQYF. Drawing the rest from reference TRBV11-2 and TRBJ2-7, the complete variable domain is EAGVAQSPRYKIIEKRQSVAFWCNPISGHATLYWYQQILGQGPKLLIQFQNNGVVDDSQLPKDRFSAERLKGVDSTLKIQPAKLEDSAVYLCASSSGALGEQYFGPGTRLTVT.

This chain links TRBV9 with TRBJ1-6; D unclear. Trimming pared 7 bases from V and 7 bases from J, leaving 12 bases between. This CDR3 comprises 13 residues. Per the germline V gene, CDR1 is SGDLS and CDR2 is YYNGEE. CDR3 DNA: TGTGCCAGCCGGTTATCCCCAAATTCACCCCTCCACTTT. Translation gives CASRLSPNSPLHF.

This chain links TRBV11-1 with TRBJ1-6; D uncertain. The CDR3 is made up of 15 amino acids. From germline, CDR1 is SGHAT and CDR2 FQDESV (reference sequence). V was trimmed by 3 bases and J by 7 bases, leaving 13 bases between them. The CDR3 here is CASSFSGSWNSPLHF. In DNA form, the CDR3 reads TGTGCCAGCAGCTTTTCGGGGTCCTGGAATTCACCCCTCCACTTT.

The chain carries TRBV11-2 and TRBJ2-3; D remains unclear. Trimming removed 2 bases from V and 3 bases from J, with 9 bases in between. This CDR3 spans 14 amino acids. From germline, CDR1 is SGHAT and CDR2 FQNNGV. CDR3: CASSLTSRTDTQYF. The CDR3 coding sequence is TGTGCCAGCAGCTTAACCAGCAGGACAGATACGCAGTATTTT.

J is TRBJ2-3 and V is TRBV28, with D maybe TRBD2 (6 bases). V lost 4 bases to trimming and J lost 0 bases, with 11 bases between them. The germline V gene encodes CDR1 MDHEN and CDR2 SYDVKM. CDR3 length equals 15 residues. This CDR3 reads CASSSLGTSTDTQYF. The CDR3 DNA follows: TGTGCCAGCAGTTCCCTGGGGACTAGCACAGATACGCAGTATTTT.

Concerning this clone: This sample also contains other DNA sequences that code for the same CDR3. The genes are TRBV9 and TRBJ2-3; TRBD2 is a possible D gene (5 bases). Germline loops: CDR1 SGDLS, CDR2 YYNGEE. Trimming took off 0 bases at V and 1 base at J, with 12 bases between the two ends. The CDR3 contains 16 residues. In nucleotides, the CDR3 is TGTGCCAGCAGCGTAGCTGGAGGTGGGGGCACAGATACGCAGTATTTT. Its protein is CASSVAGGGGTDTQYF.

The rearrangement joins TRBV6-5 to TRBJ1-4, with 11 bases fitting TRBD1. This CDR3 is 16 amino acids long. In germline, CDR1 is MNHEY, CDR2 SVGAGI. The trim removed 2 bases at V and 14 bases at J, leaving 13 bases unmatched. The CDR3 nucleotides are TGTGCCAGCAGTTACCAAATTCATGGACAGGGGGCGTTTCTGTTTTTT. This codes for CASSYQIHGQGAFLFF.

The rearrangement links TRBV6-1 to TRBJ1-1; D unclear. From germline, CDR1 is MNHNS and CDR2 SASEGT. The CDR3 totals 12 residues. V lost 2 bases, J lost 5 bases, and 6 bases lay in between. This CDR3 is CASSESGTEAFF. The CDR3 DNA follows: TGTGCCAGCAGTGAATCGGGAACTGAAGCTTTCTTT.

The rearrangement uses TRBV28 and TRBJ2-5; 11 positions match TRBD2. V shed 5 bases, J shed 7 bases, and the junction held 9 bases outside the gene matches. The CDR3 spans 15 residues. Germline CDR1 is MDHEN and CDR2 is SYDVKM. CDR3 amino acids: CASSEIAGGPGTQYF. CDR3 nucleotide sequence: TGTGCCAGCAGTGAAATAGCGGGGGGGCCGGGGACCCAGTACTTC.

The CDR3 nucleotides read TGTGCCAGCAGTAGGGACAGCTTCACAGATACGCAGTATTTT. Translation gives CASSRDSFTDTQYF. This chain uses TRBV6-5 with TRBJ2-3, with TRBD1 identical over 7 bases. Germline values: CDR1 MNHEY, CDR2 SVGAGI. J gave up 2 bases and V 5 bases, and 4 bases lay outside the gene matches. The CDR3 has 14 residues.